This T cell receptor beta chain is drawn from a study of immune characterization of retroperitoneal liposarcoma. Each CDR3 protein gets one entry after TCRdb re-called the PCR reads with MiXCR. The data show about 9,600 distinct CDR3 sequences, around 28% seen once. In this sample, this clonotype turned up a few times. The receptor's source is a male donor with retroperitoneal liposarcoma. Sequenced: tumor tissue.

Here the CDR3 DNA reads TGTGCCAGCAGTTTAGCCGGGGACAGGGGTAATGAAAAACTGTTTTTT. Translated: CASSLAGDRGNEKLFF. The J gene is TRBJ1-4, the V gene TRBV12-3 or TRBV12-4, with 10 positions matching TRBD1. This CDR3 region has 16 residues. After removal of 0 bases from V and 4 bases from J, the junction contained 2 bases not matched to a gene.